These 14 T cell receptor beta chains came from one sample sequenced in a study of response to subunit inactivated influenza vaccine (dated by TCRdb to the late 2010s). Library preparation used RT-PCR. Instrument used: Illumina HiSeq 2500. The public reads were reprocessed in TCRdb via fastp at Q25 and MiXCR, keeping in-frame beta chains. Identical CDR3 proteins give one entry, which carries the most common genes and DNA. Recorded for this sample are around 750,000 distinct CDR3 sequences; less than 25% of them occurred a single time. About a tenth of the sample is taken by the ten largest. Source: PBMCs from blood, taken 5 days after vaccination. These TCRs come from a man over 45 who received an inactivated influenza vaccine. Donor details come from another sample of the same person, matched by shared clones.

This clonotype was counted only a few times. The rearrangement uses TRBV10-3 and TRBJ1-3; perhaps TRBD1 as D (6 bases). The CDR3 sequence is 15 residues long. The germline V and J ends were trimmed by 3 bases and 0 bases, with 9 bases remaining between them. Germline V gives CDR1 ENHRY, CDR2 SYGVKD. In DNA, the CDR3 is TGTGCCATCAGTGAAGGGGGGGCCTCTGGAAACACCATATATTTT. It specifies CAISEGGASGNTIYF.

The V and J genes are TRBV7-9 and TRBJ1-1; D remains unclear. Deletions cut 3 bases from V and 7 bases from J, with 12 bases between. The CDR3 covers 13 residues. CDR1 is SEHNR and CDR2 is FQNEAQ in the germline V gene (reference sequence). This CDR3 is CASSFGSGLEAFF. As DNA, the CDR3 is TGTGCCAGCAGCTTTGGTTCCGGGCTTGAAGCTTTCTTT. The complete variable domain, with remaining parts taken from reference TRBV7-9 and TRBJ1-1, reads DTGVSQNPRHKITKRGQNVTFRCDPISEHNRLYWYRQTLGQGPEFLTYFQNEAQLEKSRLLSDRFSAERPKGSFSTLEIQRTEQGDSAMYLCASSFGSGLEAFFGQGTRLTVV.

This chain links TRBV5-1 with TRBJ2-7; perhaps D is TRBD1 or TRBD2 (5 bases each). V was shortened by 3 bases and J by 10 bases, with 23 bases between the two germline ends. The CDR3 extends over 15 amino acids. Germline CDR1 and CDR2: SGHRS and YFSETQ. CDR3 nucleotides: TGCGCCAGCAGCTCGTCCTCGGGGCAAGTTAACCCACAGTACTTC. It encodes CASSSSSGQVNPQYF.

For the CDR3, the DNA is TGTGCCAGCAGCGGAGGGGGGACAGGGGTGTACGAGCAGTACTTC. As protein: CASSGGGTGVYEQYF. The chain has TRBV9 and TRBJ2-7, with 10 bases matching TRBD1. Germline CDR1 reads SGDLS; CDR2 reads YYNGEE. The CDR3 consists of 15 residues. Trimming at V came to 3 bases and at J to 4 bases, leaving 7 bases not matched to a gene.

This clonotype was counted ten times or more. The CDR3 here is CSASGGRLLQYF. In DNA form, the CDR3 reads TGCAGTGCTAGTGGGGGCAGGCTCCTTCAGTACTTC. The chain links TRBV20-1 to TRBJ2-4; weak D call: TRBD1 (6 bases). The germline V gene encodes CDR1 DFQATT and CDR2 SNEGSKA (reference sequence). Trimming stripped 3 bases from V and 11 bases from J, with 14 bases between. CDR3 length equals 12 residues.

This rearrangement joins TRBV13 to TRBJ2-5, with 10 bases that match TRBD1. Trimming removed 4 bases from V and 5 bases from J; junction bases left unmatched: 13. The length of the CDR3 is 17 residues. The germline CDR1 and CDR2 sequences are PRHDT and FYEKMQ (reference sequence). CDR3 nucleotides: TGTGCCAGCAGCTACTTCCTGGACAGGGGGGTAGTGGAGACCCAGTACTTC. Encoded protein: CASSYFLDRGVVETQYF.

The rearrangement uses TRBV4-3 and TRBJ2-3; 9 nucleotides match TRBD2. Germline V gives CDR1 LGHNA, CDR2 YSLEER. The CDR3 extends over 17 amino acids. The junction had 7 bases not matched to a gene; V was cut back by 0 bases and J by 3 bases. CDR3 sequence (DNA): TGCGCCAGCAGCCAAGATAGCCGAGCGGGGGGTACAGATACGCAGTATTTT. Amino acids: CASSQDSRAGGTDTQYF.

This chain uses TRBV6-6 with TRBJ1-4; a possible D gene is TRBD1 (5 bases). The length of the CDR3 is 12 residues. The germline V gene encodes CDR1 MNHNY and CDR2 SVGAGI (reference sequence). The V and J ends lost 8 bases and 6 bases respectively, with 10 bases between them. CDR3 sequence (DNA): TGTGCCAGCGCTCCACAGGATGAAAAACTGTTTTTT. Translation: CASAPQDEKLFF.

The chain's CDR3 is CASSFQGAEPQHF. The CDR3 nucleotides are TGCGCCAGCAGCTTCCAGGGGGCAGAGCCCCAGCATTTT. The chain has TRBV5-1 and TRBJ1-5; 8 bases align to TRBD1. With 2 bases clipped from V and 8 bases from J, the junction kept 3 bases outside the gene matches. The CDR3 runs to 13 residues. The germline gives CDR1 SGHRS, CDR2 YFSETQ.

CDR3 sequence: CASSPLETITDTQYF. CDR3 DNA: TGTGCCAGCTCACCACTTGAGACAATAACAGATACGCAGTATTTT. The chain employs TRBV18 and TRBJ2-3; no clear D. The CDR3 length is 15 residues. The ends were cut back, 1 base at V and 3 bases at J, with 11 bases in the middle. The germline V gene has CDR1 KGHSH and CDR2 LQKENI.

The chain uses TRBV7-9 and TRBJ2-1; either TRBD1 or TRBD2 may supply D (5 bases each). Germline V gene data show CDR1 as SEHNR and CDR2 as FQNEAQ (reference sequence). This CDR3 has 17 amino acids. Trimming removed 1 base from V and 7 bases from J, with 20 bases in between. CDR3 in amino acids: CASSLGRLGGTRNEQFF. The CDR3 region has the DNA TGTGCCAGCAGCTTAGGCAGGCTTGGGGGTACACGGAATGAGCAGTTCTTC.

The table lists this clonotype with a few counts. The chain uses TRBV20-1 and TRBJ2-1; D is perhaps TRBD2 (5 bases). The length of the CDR3 is 11 residues. Trimming removed 7 bases at V and 3 bases at J, with 7 bases between. CDR1 and CDR2 from the germline V gene are DFQATT and SNEGSKA (reference sequence). CDR3 DNA sequence: TGCAGTGGCCGGGACTACAATGAGCAGTTCTTC. It is translated as CSGRDYNEQFF.

This chain connects TRBV12-3 or TRBV12-4 to TRBJ1-5; D uncertain. The CDR3 is 12 amino acids. Trimming took 4 bases from V and 4 from J, leaving 5 bases between them. The CDR3 region has the DNA TGTGCCAGCAGTTATCAGAATCAGCCCCAGCATTTT. It yields the protein CASSYQNQPQHF.

This clonotype was seen more than once but under ten times. V and J are TRBV4-1 and TRBJ2-1, with 7 bases matching TRBD2. V lost 4 bases and J lost 4; bases outside the gene matches: 16. Germline CDR1 reads MGHRA; CDR2 reads YSYEKL. The CDR3 length is 18 residues. The CDR3, as DNA: TGCGCCAGCAGCCGATCCATTCCCGGGACTAAACTTTACAATGAGCAGTTCTTC. Amino acids: CASSRSIPGTKLYNEQFF.